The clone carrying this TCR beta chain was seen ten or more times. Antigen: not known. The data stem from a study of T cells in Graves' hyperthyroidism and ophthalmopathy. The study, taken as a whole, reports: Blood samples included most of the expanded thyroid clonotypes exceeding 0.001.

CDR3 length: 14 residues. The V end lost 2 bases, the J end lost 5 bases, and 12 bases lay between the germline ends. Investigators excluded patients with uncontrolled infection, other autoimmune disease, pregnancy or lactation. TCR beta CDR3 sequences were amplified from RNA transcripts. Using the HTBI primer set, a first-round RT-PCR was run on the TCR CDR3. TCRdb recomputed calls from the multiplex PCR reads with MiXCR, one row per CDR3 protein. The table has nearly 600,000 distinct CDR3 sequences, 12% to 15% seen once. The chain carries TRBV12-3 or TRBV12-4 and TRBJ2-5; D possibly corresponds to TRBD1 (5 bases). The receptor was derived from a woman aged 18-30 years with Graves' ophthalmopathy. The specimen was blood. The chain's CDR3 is CASSLMGRAETQYF. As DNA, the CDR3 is TGTGCCAGCAGTTTAATGGGCAGGGCTGAGACCCAGTACTTC.